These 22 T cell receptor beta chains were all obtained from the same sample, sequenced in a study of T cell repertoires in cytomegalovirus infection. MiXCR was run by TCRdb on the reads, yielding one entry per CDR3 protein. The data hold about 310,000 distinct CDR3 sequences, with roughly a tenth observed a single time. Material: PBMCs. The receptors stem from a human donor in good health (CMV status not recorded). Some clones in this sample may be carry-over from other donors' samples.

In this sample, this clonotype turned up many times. Here the CDR3 DNA reads TGCAGTGCTAGACCGGCAGGGAGGCGAGATCAGCCCCAGCATTTT. Translating it yields CSARPAGRRDQPQHF. The chain uses TRBV20-1 and TRBJ1-5; TRBD1 is a possible D gene (5 bases). Germline V gene lookup returns CDR1 DFQATT and CDR2 SNEGSKA (reference sequence). V lost 2 bases, J lost 5 bases, and 16 bases lay in between. The CDR3 has 15 residues.

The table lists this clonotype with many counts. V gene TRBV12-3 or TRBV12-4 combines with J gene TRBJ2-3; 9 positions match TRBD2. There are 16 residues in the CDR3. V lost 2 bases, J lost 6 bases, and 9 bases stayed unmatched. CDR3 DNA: TGTGCCAGCAGTTTACGAGGGCGGGGGGGCGTGGATACGCAGTATTTT. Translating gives CASSLRGRGGVDTQYF.

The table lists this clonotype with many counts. CDR3 in DNA: TGTGCCAGCAGTTACAACGTGGGGAACTATGGCTACACCTTC. Encoded protein: CASSYNVGNYGYTF. The V and J genes are TRBV6-5 and TRBJ1-2, with D unresolved. The CDR3 contains 14 residues. Germline CDR1 MNHEY, CDR2 SVGAGI. V was trimmed by 2 bases and J by 2 bases, leaving 9 bases between them.

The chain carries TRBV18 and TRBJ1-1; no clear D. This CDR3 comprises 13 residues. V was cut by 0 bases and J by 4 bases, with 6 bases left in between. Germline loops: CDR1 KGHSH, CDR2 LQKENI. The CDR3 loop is CASSPPGATEAFF. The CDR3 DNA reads TGTGCCAGCTCACCACCGGGAGCCACTGAAGCTTTCTTT.

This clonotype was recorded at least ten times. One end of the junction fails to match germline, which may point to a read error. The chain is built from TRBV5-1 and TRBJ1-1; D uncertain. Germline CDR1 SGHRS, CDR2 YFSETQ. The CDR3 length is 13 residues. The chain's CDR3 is CASSLNVNTEAFF. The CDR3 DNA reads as TGTGCCAGCAGCTTAAATGTGAACACTGAAGCTTTCTTT.

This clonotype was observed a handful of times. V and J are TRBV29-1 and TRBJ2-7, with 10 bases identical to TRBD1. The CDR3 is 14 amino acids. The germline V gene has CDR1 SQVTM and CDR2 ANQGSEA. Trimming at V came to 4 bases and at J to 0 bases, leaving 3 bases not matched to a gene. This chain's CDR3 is CSVGTGGFSYEQYF. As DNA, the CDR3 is TGCAGCGTTGGGACAGGGGGTTTCTCCTACGAGCAGTACTTC.

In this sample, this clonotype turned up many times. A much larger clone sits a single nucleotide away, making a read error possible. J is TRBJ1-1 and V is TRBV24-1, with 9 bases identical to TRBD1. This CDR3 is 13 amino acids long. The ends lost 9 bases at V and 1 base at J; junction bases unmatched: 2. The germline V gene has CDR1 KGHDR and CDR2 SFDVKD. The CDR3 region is CATAGQGNTEAFF. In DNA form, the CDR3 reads TGTGCCACCGCGGGACAGGGGAACACTGAAGCTTTCTTT.

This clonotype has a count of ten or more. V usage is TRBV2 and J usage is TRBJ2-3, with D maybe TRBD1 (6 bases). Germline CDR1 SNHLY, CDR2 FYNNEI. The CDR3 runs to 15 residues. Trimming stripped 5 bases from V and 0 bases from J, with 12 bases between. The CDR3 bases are TGTGCCAGCAGTTGGGACAAATCTAGCACAGATACGCAGTATTTT. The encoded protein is CASSWDKSSTDTQYF.

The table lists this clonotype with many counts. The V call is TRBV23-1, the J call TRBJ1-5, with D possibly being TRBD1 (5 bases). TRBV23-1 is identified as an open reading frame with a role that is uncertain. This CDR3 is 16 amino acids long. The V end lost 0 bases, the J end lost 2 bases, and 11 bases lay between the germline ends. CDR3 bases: TGCGCCAGCAGTCAATCGGCAGGGAAAGGCAATCAGCCCCAGCATTTT. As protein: CASSQSAGKGNQPQHF.

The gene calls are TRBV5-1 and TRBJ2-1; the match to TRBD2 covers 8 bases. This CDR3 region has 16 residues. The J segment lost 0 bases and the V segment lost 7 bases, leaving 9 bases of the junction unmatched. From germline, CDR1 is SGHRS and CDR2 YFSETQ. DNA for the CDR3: TGCGCCAGCGGCGGGGGGCCGGCGAGCTCCTACAATGAGCAGTTCTTC. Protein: CASGGGPASSYNEQFF. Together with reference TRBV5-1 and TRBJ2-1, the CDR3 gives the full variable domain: KAGVTQTPRYLIKTRGQQVTLSCSPISGHRSVSWYQQTPGQGLQFLFEYFSETQRNKGNFPGRFSGRQFSNSRSEMNVSTLELGDSALYLCASGGGPASSYNEQFFGPGTRLTVL.

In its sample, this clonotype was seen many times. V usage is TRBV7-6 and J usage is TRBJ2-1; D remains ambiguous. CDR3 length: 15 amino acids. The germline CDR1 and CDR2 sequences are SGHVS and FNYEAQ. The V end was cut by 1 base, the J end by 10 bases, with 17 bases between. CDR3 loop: CASSLERPAGVEQFF. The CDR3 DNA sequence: TGTGCCAGCAGCTTAGAGAGACCGGCTGGGGTCGAGCAGTTCTTC. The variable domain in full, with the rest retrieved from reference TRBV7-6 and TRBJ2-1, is GAGVSQSPRYKVTKRGQDVALRCDPISGHVSLYWYRQALGQGPEFLTYFNYEAQQDKSGLPNDRFSAERPEGSISTLTIQRTEQRDSAMYRCASSLERPAGVEQFFGPGTRLTVL.

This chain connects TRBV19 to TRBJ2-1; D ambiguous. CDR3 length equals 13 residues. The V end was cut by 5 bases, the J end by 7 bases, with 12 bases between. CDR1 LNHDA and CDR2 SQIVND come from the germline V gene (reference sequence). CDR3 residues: CASSGPGWNEQFF. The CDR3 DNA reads TGTGCCAGTAGTGGTCCGGGTTGGAATGAGCAGTTCTTC.

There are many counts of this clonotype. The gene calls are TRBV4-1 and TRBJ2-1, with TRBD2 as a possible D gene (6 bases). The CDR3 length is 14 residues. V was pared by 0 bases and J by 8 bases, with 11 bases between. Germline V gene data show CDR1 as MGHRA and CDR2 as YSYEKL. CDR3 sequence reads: CASSQDLRGHEQFF. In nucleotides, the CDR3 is TGCGCCAGCAGCCAAGATCTGCGGGGCCATGAGCAGTTCTTC.

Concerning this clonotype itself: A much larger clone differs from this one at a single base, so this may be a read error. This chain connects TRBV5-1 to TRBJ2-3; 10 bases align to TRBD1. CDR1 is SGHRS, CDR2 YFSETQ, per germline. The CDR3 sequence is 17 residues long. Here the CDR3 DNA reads TGCGCCAGCAGCTTGGGTTGGGACAGGGGCTTCACAGAAACGCAGTATTTT. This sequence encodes CASSLGWDRGFTETQYF.

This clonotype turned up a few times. The CDR3 is CSSRSEQGHNEQFF. CDR3 coding DNA: TGCAGTAGTCGCTCAGAACAGGGGCACAATGAGCAGTTCTTC. V usage is TRBV20-1 and J usage is TRBJ2-1; 7 bases align to TRBD1. Germline CDR1 and CDR2: DFQATT and SNEGSKA (reference sequence). V lost 8 bases and J lost 5; bases outside the gene matches: 12. The CDR3 covers 14 residues.

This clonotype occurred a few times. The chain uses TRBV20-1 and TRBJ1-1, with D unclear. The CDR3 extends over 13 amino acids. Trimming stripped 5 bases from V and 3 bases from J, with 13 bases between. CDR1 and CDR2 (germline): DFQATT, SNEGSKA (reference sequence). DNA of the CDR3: TGCAGTGCTGATTACCGGGGTTACACTGAAGCTTTCTTT. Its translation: CSADYRGYTEAFF.

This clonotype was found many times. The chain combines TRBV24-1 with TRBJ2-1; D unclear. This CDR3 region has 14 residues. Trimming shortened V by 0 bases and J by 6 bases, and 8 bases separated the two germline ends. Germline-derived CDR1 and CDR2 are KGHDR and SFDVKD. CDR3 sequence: CATSDLPSVNEQFF. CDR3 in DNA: TGTGCCACCAGTGATTTGCCGAGCGTCAATGAGCAGTTCTTC.

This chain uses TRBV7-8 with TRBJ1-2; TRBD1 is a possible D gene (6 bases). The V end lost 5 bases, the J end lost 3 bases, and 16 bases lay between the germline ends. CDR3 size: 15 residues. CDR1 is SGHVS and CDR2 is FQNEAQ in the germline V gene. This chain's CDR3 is CASSPRGRGDYGYTF. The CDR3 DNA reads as TGTGCCAGCAGCCCGAGGGGTAGGGGGGACTATGGCTACACCTTC.

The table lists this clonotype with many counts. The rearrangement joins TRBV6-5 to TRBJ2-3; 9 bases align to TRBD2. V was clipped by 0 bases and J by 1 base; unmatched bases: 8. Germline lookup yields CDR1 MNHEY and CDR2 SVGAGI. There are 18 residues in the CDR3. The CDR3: CASSYSKRVAGGTDTQYF. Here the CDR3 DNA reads TGTGCCAGCAGTTACTCGAAAAGAGTAGCGGGGGGCACAGATACGCAGTATTTT.

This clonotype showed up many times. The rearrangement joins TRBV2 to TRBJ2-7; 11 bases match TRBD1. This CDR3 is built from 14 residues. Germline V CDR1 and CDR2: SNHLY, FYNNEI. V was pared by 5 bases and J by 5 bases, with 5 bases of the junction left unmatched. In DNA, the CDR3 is TGTGCCAGCAGTCCGGGACAGGGGGGCCACGAGCAGTACTTC. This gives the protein CASSPGQGGHEQYF.

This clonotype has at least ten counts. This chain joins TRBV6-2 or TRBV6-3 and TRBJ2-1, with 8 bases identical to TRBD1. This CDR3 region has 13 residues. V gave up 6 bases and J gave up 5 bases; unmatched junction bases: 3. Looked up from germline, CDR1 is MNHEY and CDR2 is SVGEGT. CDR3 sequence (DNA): TGTGCCAGCAGGGCAGGGGGCAACAATGAGCAGTTCTTC. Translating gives CASRAGGNNEQFF.

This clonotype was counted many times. CDR3 sequence reads: CASSFGDFYEQYV. CDR3 DNA sequence: TGTGCCAGCAGTTTTGGAGATTTCTACGAGCAGTACGTC. This chain joins TRBV12-3 or TRBV12-4 and TRBJ2-7; D remains unclear. CDR3 size: 13 residues. Between the trimmed V and J ends, which lost 3 bases and 3 bases, there was a span of 9 bases.